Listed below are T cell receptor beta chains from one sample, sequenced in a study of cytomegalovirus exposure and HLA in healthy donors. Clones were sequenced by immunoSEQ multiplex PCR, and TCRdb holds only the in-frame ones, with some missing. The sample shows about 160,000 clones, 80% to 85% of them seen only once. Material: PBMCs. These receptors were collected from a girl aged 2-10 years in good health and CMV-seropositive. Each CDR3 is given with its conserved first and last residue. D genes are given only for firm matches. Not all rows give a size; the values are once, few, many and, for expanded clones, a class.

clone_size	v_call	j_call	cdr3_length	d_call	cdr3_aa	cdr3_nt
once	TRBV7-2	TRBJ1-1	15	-	CASSMHPRVNTEAFF	TGTGCCAGCAGCATGCATCCCCGGGTTAACACTGAAGCTTTCTTT
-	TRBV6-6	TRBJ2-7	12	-	CASSRGYYEQYF	TGTGCCAGCAGTCGAGGATACTACGAGCAGTACTTC
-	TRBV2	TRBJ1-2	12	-	CASTDRTYGYTF	TGTGCCAGCACCGACAGGACCTATGGCTACACCTTC
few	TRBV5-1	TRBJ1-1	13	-	CASSRQVGTEAFF	TGCGCCAGCAGCCGGCAGGTTGGTACTGAAGCTTTCTTT
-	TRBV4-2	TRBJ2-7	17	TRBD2	CASSQDFLAGGSYEQYF	TGTGCCAGCAGCCAAGATTTCCTAGCGGGAGGGTCCTACGAGCAGTACTTC
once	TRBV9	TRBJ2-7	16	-	CASSVGNSGLAYEQYF	TGTGCCAGCAGCGTAGGAAATTCAGGGCTAGCCTACGAGCAGTACTTC
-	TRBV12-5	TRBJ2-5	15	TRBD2	CASGGLAGAVETQYF	TGTGCTAGTGGTGGACTAGCGGGAGCAGTGGAGACCCAGTACTTC
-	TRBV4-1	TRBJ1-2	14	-	CASSQPVSNYGYTF	TGCGCCAGCAGCCAGCCAGTTTCTAACTATGGCTACACCTTC
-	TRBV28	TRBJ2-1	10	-	CATGVREQFF	TGTGCCACCGGGGTGCGTGAGCAGTTCTTC
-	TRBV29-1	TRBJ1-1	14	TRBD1	CSVDDRDRNTEAFF	TGCAGCGTTGACGACCGGGACAGGAACACTGAAGCTTTCTTT
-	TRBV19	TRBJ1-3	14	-	CASSHRSPGNTIYF	TGTGCCAGTAGCCACAGGAGTCCTGGAAACACCATATATTTT
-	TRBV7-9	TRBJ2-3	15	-	CASSLGGLRADTQYF	TGTGCCAGCAGCTTAGGAGGGCTGAGGGCAGATACGCAGTATTTT
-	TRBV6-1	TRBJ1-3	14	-	CASAARDAGNTIYF	TGTGCCAGCGCCGCGCGGGACGCTGGAAACACCATATATTTT
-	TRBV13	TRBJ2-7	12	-	CASSTAAYEQYF	TGTGCCAGCAGTACAGCCGCCTACGAGCAGTACTTC
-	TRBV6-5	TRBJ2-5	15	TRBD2	CASSYSVAGVLFQYF	TGTGCCAGCAGTTACTCGGTGGCGGGAGTGTTATTCCAGTACTTC
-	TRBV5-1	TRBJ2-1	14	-	CASSSPAGPNEQFF	TGCGCCAGCAGCTCCCCAGCAGGGCCCAATGAGCAGTTCTTC
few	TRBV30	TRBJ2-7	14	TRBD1	CAWSVRGGGYEQYF	TGTGCCTGGAGTGTACGAGGGGGCGGCTACGAGCAGTACTTC
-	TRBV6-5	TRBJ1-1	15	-	CASNPLQGIGTEAFF	TGTGCCAGCAACCCACTCCAGGGGATCGGCACTGAAGCTTTCTTT
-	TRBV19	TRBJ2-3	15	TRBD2	CASSALAALPDTQYF	TGTGCCAGTAGCGCACTAGCGGCCCTCCCAGATACGCAGTATTTT
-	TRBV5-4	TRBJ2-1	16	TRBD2	CASSVGTSGQYNEQFF	TGTGCCAGCAGCGTTGGGACTAGCGGGCAGTACAATGAGCAGTTCTTC
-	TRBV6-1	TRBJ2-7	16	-	CASSEGQLGASYEQYF	TGTGCCAGCAGTGAAGGACAGTTAGGAGCTTCCTACGAGCAGTACTTC
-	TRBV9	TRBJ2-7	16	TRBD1	CASSPTGALISYEQYF	TGTGCCAGCAGCCCGACAGGGGCACTCATATCTTACGAGCAGTACTTC
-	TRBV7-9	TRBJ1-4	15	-	CASSPPGSTNEKLFF	TGTGCCAGCAGCCCGCCGGGGTCAACTAATGAAAAACTGTTTTTT
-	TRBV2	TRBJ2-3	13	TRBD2	CASSVGRGDTQYF	TGTGCCAGCAGTGTCGGGAGGGGGGATACGCAGTATTTT
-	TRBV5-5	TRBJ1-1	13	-	CASSSTGISEAFF	TGTGCCAGCAGCTCAACAGGGATTTCTGAAGCTTTCTTT
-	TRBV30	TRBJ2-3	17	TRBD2	CAWMFPSPSGERDTQYF	TGTGCCTGGATGTTCCCCTCACCCAGCGGGGAACGGGATACGCAGTATTTT
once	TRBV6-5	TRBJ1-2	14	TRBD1	CASSTHRGSYGYTF	TGTGCCAGCAGTACGCACAGGGGTTCCTACGGCTACACCTTC
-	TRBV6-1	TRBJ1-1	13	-	CVGRQDPNTEAFF	TGTGTTGGGAGGCAGGACCCGAACACTGAAGCTTTCTTT
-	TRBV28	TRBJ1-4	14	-	CASSTGDRDEKLFF	TGTGCCAGCAGCACGGGGGATCGGGATGAAAAACTGTTTTTT
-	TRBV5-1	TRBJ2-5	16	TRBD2	CASSLRYAGDQETQYF	TGCGCCAGCAGCTTGAGATACGCGGGGGACCAAGAGACCCAGTACTTC
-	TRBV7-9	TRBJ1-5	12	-	CASTVSNQPQHF	TGTGCCAGCACCGTCAGCAATCAGCCCCAGCATTTT
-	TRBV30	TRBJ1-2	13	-	CAWRGRGGYGYTF	TGTGCCTGGAGGGGCAGGGGTGGCTATGGCTACACCTTC
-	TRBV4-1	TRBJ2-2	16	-	CASSPADRTNTGELFF	TGCGCCAGCAGCCCCGCGGACAGAACGAACACCGGGGAGCTGTTTTTT
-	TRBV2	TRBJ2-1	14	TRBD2	CASNAFSSGREQFF	TGTGCCAGCAACGCGTTTAGTAGCGGGCGGGAGCAGTTCTTC
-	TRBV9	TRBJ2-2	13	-	CASSVTNTGELFF	TGTGCCAGCAGCGTAACTAACACCGGGGAGCTGTTTTTT
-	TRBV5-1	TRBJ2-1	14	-	CASAFHTGYNEQFF	TGCGCCAGCGCTTTTCACACAGGGTACAATGAGCAGTTCTTC
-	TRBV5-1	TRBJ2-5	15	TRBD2	CASRREAQSQETQYF	TGCGCCAGCAGGCGGGAGGCACAGTCCCAAGAGACCCAGTACTTC
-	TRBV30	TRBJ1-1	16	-	CAWRTPARGRGTEAFF	TGTGCCTGGAGGACCCCCGCCAGGGGACGGGGCACTGAAGCTTTCTTT
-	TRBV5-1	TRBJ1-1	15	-	CASSLRGGGGTEAFF	TGCGCCAGCAGCTTGCGAGGGGGGGGAGGGACTGAAGCTTTCTTT
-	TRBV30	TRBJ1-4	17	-	CAWSWIGRGATNEKLFF	TGTGCCTGGAGTTGGATCGGTCGGGGGGCAACTAATGAAAAACTGTTTTTT